This TCR beta chain was found in a study of OX40 agonist ivuxolimab in advanced cancers. The germline gives CDR1 SGHRS, CDR2 YFSETQ. The CDR3 loop spans 15 amino acids. The ends lost 4 bases at V and 5 bases at J; junction bases unmatched: 9. The data were produced by immunoSEQ multiplex PCR, yet TCRdb's version contains in-frame clones alone and is incomplete. The table has 85,000 to 95,000 clones, roughly nine tenths seen once. The chain recombines TRBV5-1 with TRBJ2-1; TRBD1 matches at 7 bases. Material: CD4+ or CD8+ T cells sorted from blood, obtained in a trial of the OX40 agonist ivuxolimab. This receptor was taken from an adult with an advanced solid tumor such as melanoma, head and neck, liver or kidney cancer. Here the CDR3 DNA reads TGCGCCAGCAGCCTGACTACAGGGGTCAACAATGAGCAGTTCTTC. Translating it yields CASSLTTGVNNEQFF.